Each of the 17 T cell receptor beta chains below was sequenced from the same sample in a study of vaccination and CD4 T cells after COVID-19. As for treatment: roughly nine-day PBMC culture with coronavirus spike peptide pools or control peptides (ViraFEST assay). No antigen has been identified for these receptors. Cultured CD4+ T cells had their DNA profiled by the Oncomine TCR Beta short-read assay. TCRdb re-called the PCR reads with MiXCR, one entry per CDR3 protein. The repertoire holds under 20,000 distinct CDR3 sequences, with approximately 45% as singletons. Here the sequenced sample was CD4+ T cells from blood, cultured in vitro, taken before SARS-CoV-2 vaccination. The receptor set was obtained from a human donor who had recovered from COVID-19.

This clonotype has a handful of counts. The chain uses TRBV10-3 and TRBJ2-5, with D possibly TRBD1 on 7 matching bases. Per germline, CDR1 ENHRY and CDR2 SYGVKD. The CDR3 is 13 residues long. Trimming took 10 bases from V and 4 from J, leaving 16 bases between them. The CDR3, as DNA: TGTGCCAGTAGCGGACAGGACCTAGAGACCCAGTACTTC. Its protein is CASSGQDLETQYF.

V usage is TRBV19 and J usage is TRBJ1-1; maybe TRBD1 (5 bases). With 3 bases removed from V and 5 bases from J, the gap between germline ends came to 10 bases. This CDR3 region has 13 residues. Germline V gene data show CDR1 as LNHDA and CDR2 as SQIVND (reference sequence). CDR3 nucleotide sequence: TGTGCCAGTAGTATTACGGGGGATACTGAAGCTTTCTTT. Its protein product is CASSITGDTEAFF.

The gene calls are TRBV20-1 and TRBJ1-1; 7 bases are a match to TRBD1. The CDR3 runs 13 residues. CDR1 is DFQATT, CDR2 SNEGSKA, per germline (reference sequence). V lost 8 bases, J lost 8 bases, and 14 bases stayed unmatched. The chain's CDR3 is CSPGQAGLKEAFF. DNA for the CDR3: TGCAGTCCCGGACAGGCCGGGTTAAAAGAAGCTTTCTTT.

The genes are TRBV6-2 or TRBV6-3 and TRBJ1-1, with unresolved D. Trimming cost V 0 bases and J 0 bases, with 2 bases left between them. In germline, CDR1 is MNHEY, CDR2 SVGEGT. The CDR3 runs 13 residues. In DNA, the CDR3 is TGTGCCAGCAGTTACTCACTGAACACTGAAGCTTTCTTT. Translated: CASSYSLNTEAFF.

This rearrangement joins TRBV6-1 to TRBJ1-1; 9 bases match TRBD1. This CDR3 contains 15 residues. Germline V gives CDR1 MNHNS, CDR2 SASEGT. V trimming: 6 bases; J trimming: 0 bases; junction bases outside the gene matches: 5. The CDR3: CASRDRGGVNTEAFF. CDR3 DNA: TGTGCCAGCAGGGACAGGGGCGGGGTGAACACTGAAGCTTTCTTT.

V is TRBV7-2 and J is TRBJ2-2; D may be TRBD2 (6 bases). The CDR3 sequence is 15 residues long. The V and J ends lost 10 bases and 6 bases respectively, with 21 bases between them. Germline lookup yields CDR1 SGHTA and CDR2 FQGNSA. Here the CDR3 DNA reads TGTGCCACCCCCCTTTGGAGGGGTCGGGCCGGGGAGCTGTTTTTT. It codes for CATPLWRGRAGELFF.

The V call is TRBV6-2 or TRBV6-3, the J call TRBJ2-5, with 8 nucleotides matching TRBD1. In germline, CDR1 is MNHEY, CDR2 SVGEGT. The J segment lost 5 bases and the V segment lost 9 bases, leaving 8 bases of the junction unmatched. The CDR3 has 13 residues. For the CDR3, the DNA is TGTGCCAGTTCGGACAGGGTTGAGGAGACCCAGTACTTC. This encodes CASSDRVEETQYF.

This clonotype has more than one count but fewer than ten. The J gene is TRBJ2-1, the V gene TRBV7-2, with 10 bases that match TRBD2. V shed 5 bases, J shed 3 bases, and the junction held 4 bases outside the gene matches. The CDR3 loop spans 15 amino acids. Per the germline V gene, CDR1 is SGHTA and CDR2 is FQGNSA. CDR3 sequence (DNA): TGTGCCAGCAGCGTAACTAGCGGGGTCTACAATGAGCAGTTCTTC. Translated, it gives CASSVTSGVYNEQFF.

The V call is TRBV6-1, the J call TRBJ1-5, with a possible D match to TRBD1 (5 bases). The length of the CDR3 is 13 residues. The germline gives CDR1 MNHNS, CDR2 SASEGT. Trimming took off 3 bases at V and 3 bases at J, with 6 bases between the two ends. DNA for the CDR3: TGTGCCAGCAGTGAGGGGGACAATCAGCCCCAGCATTTT. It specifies CASSEGDNQPQHF.

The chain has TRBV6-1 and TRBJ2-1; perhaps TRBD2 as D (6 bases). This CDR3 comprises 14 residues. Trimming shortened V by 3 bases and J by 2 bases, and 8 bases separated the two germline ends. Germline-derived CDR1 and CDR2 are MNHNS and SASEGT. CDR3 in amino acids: CASSDAGTYNEQFF. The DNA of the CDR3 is TGTGCCAGCAGTGACGCGGGGACCTACAATGAGCAGTTCTTC.

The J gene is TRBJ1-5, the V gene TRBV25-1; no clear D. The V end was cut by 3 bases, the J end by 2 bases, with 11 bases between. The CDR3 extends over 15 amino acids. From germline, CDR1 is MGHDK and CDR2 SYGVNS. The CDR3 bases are TGTGCCAGCAGTGAGTTGGGGTTTGGCAATCAGCCCCAGCATTTT. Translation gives CASSELGFGNQPQHF.

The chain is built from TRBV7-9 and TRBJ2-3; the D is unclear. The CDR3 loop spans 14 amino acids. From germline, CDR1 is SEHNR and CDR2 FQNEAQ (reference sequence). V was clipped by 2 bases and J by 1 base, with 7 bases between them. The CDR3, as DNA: TGTGCCAGCAGCTTACTGGATCGCACAGATACGCAGTATTTT. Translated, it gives CASSLLDRTDTQYF.

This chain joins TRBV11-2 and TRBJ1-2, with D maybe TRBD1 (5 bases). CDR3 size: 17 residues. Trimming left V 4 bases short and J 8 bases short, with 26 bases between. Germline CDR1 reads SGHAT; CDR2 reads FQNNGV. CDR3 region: CASSWLASGGRPYGYTF. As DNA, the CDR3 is TGTGCCAGCAGCTGGTTGGCGAGTGGGGGACGACCGTACGGCTACACCTTC.

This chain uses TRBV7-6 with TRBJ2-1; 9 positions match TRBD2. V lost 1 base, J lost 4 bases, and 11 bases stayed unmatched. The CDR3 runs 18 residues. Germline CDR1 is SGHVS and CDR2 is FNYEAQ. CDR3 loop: CASSLVGSGTSSYNEQFF. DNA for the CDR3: TGTGCCAGCAGCTTAGTGGGATCCGGGACTAGCAGTTACAATGAGCAGTTCTTC. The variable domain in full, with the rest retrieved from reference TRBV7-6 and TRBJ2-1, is GAGVSQSPRYKVTKRGQDVALRCDPISGHVSLYWYRQALGQGPEFLTYFNYEAQQDKSGLPNDRFSAERPEGSISTLTIQRTEQRDSAMYRCASSLVGSGTSSYNEQFFGPGTRLTVL.

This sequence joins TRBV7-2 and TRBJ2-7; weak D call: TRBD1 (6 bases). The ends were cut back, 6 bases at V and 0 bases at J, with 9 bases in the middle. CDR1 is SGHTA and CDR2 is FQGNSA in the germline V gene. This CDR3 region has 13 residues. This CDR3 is CASRLTGSYEQYF. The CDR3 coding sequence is TGTGCCAGCAGATTGACAGGCTCCTACGAGCAGTACTTC.

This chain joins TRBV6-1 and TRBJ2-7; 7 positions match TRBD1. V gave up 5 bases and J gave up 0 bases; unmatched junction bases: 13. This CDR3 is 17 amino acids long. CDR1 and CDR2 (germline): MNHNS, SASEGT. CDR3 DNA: TGTGCCAGCAGTCACGGGCCAACAGGGGAAAACTCCTACGAGCAGTACTTC. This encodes CASSHGPTGENSYEQYF.

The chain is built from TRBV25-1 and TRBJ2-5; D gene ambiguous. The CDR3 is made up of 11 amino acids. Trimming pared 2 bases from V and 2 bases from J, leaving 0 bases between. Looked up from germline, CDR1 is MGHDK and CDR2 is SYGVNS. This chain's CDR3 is CASSEQETQYF. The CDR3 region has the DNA TGTGCCAGCAGTGAACAAGAGACCCAGTACTTC.